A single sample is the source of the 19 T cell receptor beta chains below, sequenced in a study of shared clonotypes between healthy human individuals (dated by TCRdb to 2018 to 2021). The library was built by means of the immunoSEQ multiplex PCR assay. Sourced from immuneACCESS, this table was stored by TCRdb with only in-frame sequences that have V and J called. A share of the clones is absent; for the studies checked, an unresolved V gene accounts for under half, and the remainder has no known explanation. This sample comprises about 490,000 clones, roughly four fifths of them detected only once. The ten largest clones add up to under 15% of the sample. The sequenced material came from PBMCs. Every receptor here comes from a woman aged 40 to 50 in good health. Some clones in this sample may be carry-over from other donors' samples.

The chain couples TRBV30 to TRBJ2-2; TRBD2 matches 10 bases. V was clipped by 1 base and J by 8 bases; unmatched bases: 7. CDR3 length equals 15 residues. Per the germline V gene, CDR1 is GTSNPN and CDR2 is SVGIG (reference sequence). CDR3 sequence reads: CAWSGSGRASGELFF. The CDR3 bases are TGTGCCTGGAGTGGAAGCGGGAGGGCCTCTGGGGAGCTGTTTTTT.

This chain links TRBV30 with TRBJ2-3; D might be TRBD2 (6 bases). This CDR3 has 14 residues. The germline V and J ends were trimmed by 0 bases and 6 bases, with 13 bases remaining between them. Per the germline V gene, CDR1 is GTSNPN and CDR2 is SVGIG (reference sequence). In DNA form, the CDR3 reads TGTGCCTGGAGTGTGAGCGGGTTCTCGGATACGCAGTATTTT. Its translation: CAWSVSGFSDTQYF.

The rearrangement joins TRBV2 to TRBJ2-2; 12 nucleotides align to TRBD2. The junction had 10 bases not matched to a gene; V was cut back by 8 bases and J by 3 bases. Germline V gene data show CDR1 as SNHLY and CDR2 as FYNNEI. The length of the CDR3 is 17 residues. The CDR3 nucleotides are TGTGCCAGCGGGGCTAGCGGGAGGGGTTGGGACACCGGGGAGCTGTTTTTT. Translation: CASGASGRGWDTGELFF.

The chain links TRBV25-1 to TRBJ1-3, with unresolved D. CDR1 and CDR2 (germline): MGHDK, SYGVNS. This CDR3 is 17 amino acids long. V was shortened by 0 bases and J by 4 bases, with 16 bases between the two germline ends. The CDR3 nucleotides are TGTGCCAGCAGTGAATACGGGTCGGTTCTGGGGGGAAACACCATATATTTT. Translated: CASSEYGSVLGGNTIYF.

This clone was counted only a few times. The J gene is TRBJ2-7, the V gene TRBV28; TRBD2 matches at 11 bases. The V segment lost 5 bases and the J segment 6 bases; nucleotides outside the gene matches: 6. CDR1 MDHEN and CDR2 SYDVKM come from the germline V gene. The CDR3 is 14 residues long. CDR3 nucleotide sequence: TGTGCCAGCAGTACTAGCGGGAGTACGTTCGAGCAGTACTTC. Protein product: CASSTSGSTFEQYF.

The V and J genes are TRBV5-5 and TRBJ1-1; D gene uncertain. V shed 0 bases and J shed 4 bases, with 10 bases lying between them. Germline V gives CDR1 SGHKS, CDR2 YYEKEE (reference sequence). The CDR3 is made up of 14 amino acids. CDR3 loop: CASSLVGYPTEAFF. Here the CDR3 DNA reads TGTGCCAGCAGCTTGGTCGGGTACCCCACTGAAGCTTTCTTT.

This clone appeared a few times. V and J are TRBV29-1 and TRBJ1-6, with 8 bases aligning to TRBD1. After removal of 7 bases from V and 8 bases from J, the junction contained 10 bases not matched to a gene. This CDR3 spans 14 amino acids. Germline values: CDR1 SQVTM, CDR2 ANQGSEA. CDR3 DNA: TGCAGCGCCAAAGGACAGGGCCAAGATTCACCCCTCCACTTT. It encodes CSAKGQGQDSPLHF.

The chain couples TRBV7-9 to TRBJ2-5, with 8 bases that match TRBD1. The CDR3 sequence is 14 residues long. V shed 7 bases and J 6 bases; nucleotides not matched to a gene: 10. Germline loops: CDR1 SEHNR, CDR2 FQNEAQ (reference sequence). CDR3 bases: TGTGCCAGCACCTTGACAGGGGCATTTAAGACCCAGTACTTC. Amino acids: CASTLTGAFKTQYF.

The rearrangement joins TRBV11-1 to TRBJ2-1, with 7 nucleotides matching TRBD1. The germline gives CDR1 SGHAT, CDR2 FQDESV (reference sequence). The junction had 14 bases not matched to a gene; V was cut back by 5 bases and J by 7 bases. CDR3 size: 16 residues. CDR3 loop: CASSAGGRDRRNEQFF. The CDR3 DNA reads TGTGCCAGCAGCGCAGGGGGAAGGGACAGAAGGAATGAGCAGTTCTTC.

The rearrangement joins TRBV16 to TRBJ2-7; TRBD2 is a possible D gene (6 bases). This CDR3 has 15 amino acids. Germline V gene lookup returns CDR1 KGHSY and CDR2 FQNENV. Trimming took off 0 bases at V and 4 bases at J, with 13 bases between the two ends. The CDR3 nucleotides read TGTGCCAGCAGCCAATCGGCCTCTGCGGGGTACGAGCAGTACTTC. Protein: CASSQSASAGYEQYF. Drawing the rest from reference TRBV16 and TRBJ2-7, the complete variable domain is GEEVAQTPKHLVRGEGQKAKLYCAPIKGHSYVFWYQQVLKNEFKFLISFQNENVFDETGMPKERFSAKCLPNSPCSLEIQATKLEDSAVYFCASSQSASAGYEQYFGPGTRLTVT.

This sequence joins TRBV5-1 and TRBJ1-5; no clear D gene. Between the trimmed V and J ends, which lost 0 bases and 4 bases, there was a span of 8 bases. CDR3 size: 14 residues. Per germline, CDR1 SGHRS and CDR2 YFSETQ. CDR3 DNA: TGCGCCAGCAGCTTGGGGTCCCTGAATCAGCCCCAGCATTTT. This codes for CASSLGSLNQPQHF.

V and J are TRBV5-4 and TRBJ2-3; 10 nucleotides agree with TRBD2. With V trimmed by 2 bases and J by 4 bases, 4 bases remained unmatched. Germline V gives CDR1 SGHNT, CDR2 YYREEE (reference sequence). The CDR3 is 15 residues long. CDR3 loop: CASSLLAGRADTQYF. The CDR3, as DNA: TGTGCCAGCAGCTTACTAGCGGGGCGGGCAGATACGCAGTATTTT. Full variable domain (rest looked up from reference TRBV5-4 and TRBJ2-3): ETGVTQSPTHLIKTRGQQVTLRCSSQSGHNTVSWYQQALGQGPQFIFQYYREEENGRGNFPPRFSGLQFPNYSSELNVNALELDDSALYLCASSLLAGRADTQYFGPGTRLTVL.

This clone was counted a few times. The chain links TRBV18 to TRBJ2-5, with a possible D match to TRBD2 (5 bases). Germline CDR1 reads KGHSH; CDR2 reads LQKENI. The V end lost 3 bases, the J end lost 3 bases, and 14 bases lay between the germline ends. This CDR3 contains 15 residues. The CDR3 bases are TGTGCCAGCTCACCCAGCGCTAGCTACGAAGAGACCCAGTACTTC. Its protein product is CASSPSASYEETQYF.

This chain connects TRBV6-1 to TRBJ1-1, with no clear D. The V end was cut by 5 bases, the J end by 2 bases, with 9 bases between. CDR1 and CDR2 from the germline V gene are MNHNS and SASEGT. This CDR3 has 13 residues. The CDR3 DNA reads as TGTGCCAGCAGTTGGACCGAAAACACTGAAGCTTTCTTT. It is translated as CASSWTENTEAFF.

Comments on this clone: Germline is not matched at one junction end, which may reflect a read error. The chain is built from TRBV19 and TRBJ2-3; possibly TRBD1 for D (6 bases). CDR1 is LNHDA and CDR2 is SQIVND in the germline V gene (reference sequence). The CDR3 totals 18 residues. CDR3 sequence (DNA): TGTGCCAGTAGTATATCCCGGGACACCTGGCCGGGCACCGATACGCAGTATTTT. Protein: CASSISRDTWPGTDTQYF.

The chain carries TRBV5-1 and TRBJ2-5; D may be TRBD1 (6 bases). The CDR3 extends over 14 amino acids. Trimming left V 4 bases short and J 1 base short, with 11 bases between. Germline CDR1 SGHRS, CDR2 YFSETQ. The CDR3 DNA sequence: TGCGCCAGCAGCCTACAGGGACCCCAAGAGACCCAGTACTTC. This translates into CASSLQGPQETQYF.

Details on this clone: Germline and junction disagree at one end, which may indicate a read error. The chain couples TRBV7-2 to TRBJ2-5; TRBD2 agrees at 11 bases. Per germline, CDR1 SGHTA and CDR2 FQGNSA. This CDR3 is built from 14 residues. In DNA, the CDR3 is TGTGCCAGCAGCTTGAAATCGGGACTAGCGGTGATTGACTTC. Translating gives CASSLKSGLAVIDF.

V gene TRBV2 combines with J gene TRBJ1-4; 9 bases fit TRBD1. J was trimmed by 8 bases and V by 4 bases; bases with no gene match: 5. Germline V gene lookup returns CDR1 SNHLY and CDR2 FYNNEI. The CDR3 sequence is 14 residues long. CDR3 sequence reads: CASSVGTGSEKLFF. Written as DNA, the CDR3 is TGTGCCAGCAGTGTCGGGACAGGGAGCGAAAAACTGTTTTTT.

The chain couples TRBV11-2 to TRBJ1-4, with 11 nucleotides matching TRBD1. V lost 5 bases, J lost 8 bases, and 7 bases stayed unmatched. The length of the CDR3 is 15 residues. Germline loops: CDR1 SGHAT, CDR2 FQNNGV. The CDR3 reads CASSARTGGREKLFF. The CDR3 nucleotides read TGTGCCAGCAGCGCCCGGACAGGGGGCCGCGAAAAACTGTTTTTT.